These 25 T cell receptor beta chains share one sample of origin, sequenced in a study of blood T cell repertoires in COVID-19. The repertoire was sequenced with immunoSEQ multiplex PCR; TCRdb's copy has only in-frame clones and lacks some. The sample consists of about 130,000 clones, approximately 81% of them appearing once. Sequencing input: peripheral blood. The receptors here all came from a woman aged 45 to 65 with acute or convalescent COVID-19.

This clone was observed a few times. V is TRBV9 and J is TRBJ2-7; maybe TRBD2 (6 bases). The CDR3 contains 13 residues. Germline loops: CDR1 SGDLS, CDR2 YYNGEE. V gave up 2 bases and J gave up 1 base, with 7 bases separating them. The CDR3 coding sequence is TGTGCCAGCAGCGTGGGACTGTCCTACGAGCAGTACTTC. It codes for CASSVGLSYEQYF.

This clone was observed a single time. This rearrangement joins TRBV5-1 to TRBJ2-2; D might be TRBD1 (6 bases). V was pared by 3 bases and J by 5 bases, with 17 bases between. The CDR3 is made up of 16 amino acids. Germline values: CDR1 SGHRS, CDR2 YFSETQ. CDR3 sequence (DNA): TGCGCCAGCAGCTCCCAATCCTTTACAGGGACCGGGGAGCTGTTTTTT. Residues: CASSSQSFTGTGELFF.

As to this clone: One junction end disagrees with the germline gene, perhaps due to a read error. The chain carries TRBV7-7 and TRBJ2-2; 12 bases map to TRBD2. The CDR3 extends over 20 amino acids. Germline V gene sequence: CDR1 SSHAT, CDR2 FNYEAQ (reference sequence). For the CDR3, the DNA is TGTGCTAGCAGCTTAGCACCTTACGTGACTAGCGGGAGTGACACCGGGGAGCTGTTTTTT. This gives the protein CASSLAPYVTSGSDTGELFF.

This chain's CDR3 is CASSSVRDSYEQYF. The CDR3 DNA reads TGTGCCAGCAGCTCTGTTCGCGACTCCTACGAGCAGTACTTC. This chain uses TRBV11-2 with TRBJ2-7; D gene ambiguous. This CDR3 comprises 14 residues. Germline assignment: CDR1 SGHAT and CDR2 FQNNGV. V lost 4 bases to trimming and J lost 0 bases, with 10 bases between them.

The chain is built from TRBV15 and TRBJ1-5; D is uncertain. CDR3 size: 14 residues. Germline lookup yields CDR1 LNHNV and CDR2 YYDKDF (reference sequence). V lost 1 base to trimming and J lost 3 bases, with 7 bases between them. The CDR3 DNA reads as TGTGCCACCAGCAGAGGGCGGAACAATCAGCCCCAGCATTTT. It translates to CATSRGRNNQPQHF.

The chain has TRBV5-4 and TRBJ2-2; 8 nucleotides agree with TRBD1. V shed 4 bases, J shed 6 bases, and the junction held 5 bases outside the gene matches. There are 14 residues in the CDR3. Germline lookup yields CDR1 SGHNT and CDR2 YYREEE (reference sequence). The CDR3 sequence is CASSHRDRPGELFF. The CDR3 DNA is TGTGCCAGCAGCCACCGGGACAGGCCCGGGGAGCTGTTTTTT.

The chain combines TRBV11-2 with TRBJ2-2; D gene uncertain. The CDR3 covers 12 residues. The V gene's germline CDR1 is SGHAT and CDR2 FQNNGV. Trimming left V 6 bases short and J 6 bases short, with 8 bases between. CDR3 in DNA: TGTGCCAGCAGTCCTGACTCCGGGGAGCTGTTTTTT. This encodes CASSPDSGELFF.

This chain connects TRBV4-2 to TRBJ2-1; 8 positions agree with TRBD2. Per germline, CDR1 LGHNA and CDR2 YNFKEQ. The CDR3 totals 17 residues. The J segment lost 4 bases and the V segment lost 4 bases, leaving 12 bases of the junction unmatched. The CDR3 protein is CASSLIAGREAYNEQFF. The DNA for the CDR3 is TGTGCCAGCAGCCTAATAGCTGGGCGGGAGGCGTACAATGAGCAGTTCTTC.

Many counts were recorded for this clone. J is TRBJ1-6 and V is TRBV12-3 or TRBV12-4, with 7 bases fitting TRBD1. Trimming took 3 bases from V and 10 from J; bases not matched to a gene: 3. The CDR3 runs 13 residues. Here the CDR3 reads CASSLYRGSPLHF. In DNA form, the CDR3 reads TGTGCCAGCAGTTTGTACAGGGGCTCACCCCTCCACTTT.

The chain recombines TRBV28 with TRBJ1-3; D ambiguous. In germline, CDR1 is MDHEN, CDR2 SYDVKM. Trimming left V 6 bases short and J 0 bases short, with 6 bases between. CDR3 size: 13 residues. The CDR3 nucleotides read TGTGCCAGCAGACCGAGCTCTGGAAACACCATATATTTT. Translating it yields CASRPSSGNTIYF. Using reference TRBV28 and TRBJ1-3 for the parts outside the CDR3, the full variable domain is DVKVTQSSRYLVKRTGEKVFLECVQDMDHENMFWYRQDPGLGLRLIYFSYDVKMKEKGDIPEGYSVSREKKERFSLILESASTNQTSMYLCASRPSSGNTIYFGEGSWLTVV.

The V call is TRBV7-9, the J call TRBJ1-4; 7 nucleotides agree with TRBD1. The CDR3 is 16 amino acids. CDR1 and CDR2 from the germline V gene are SEHNR and FQNEAQ (reference sequence). Unmatched junction bases numbered 11, after V lost 2 bases and J lost 8 bases. The CDR3 is CASSLSGGRGREKLFF. CDR3 in DNA: TGTGCCAGCAGCTTATCAGGAGGCAGGGGGAGAGAAAAACTGTTTTTT.

This chain connects TRBV18 to TRBJ1-1, with 8 bases fitting TRBD1. The CDR3 sequence is 14 residues long. J was trimmed by 4 bases and V by 5 bases; bases with no gene match: 6. Germline V CDR1 and CDR2: KGHSH, LQKENI. The CDR3 DNA follows: TGTGCCAGCTCAGAGGGACAGGACCCCACTGAAGCTTTCTTT. Amino acid sequence: CASSEGQDPTEAFF.

The chain is built from TRBV5-4 and TRBJ2-7; possibly TRBD2 for D (5 bases). The germline CDR1 and CDR2 sequences are SGHNT and YYREEE (reference sequence). With 2 bases removed from V and 1 base from J, the gap between germline ends came to 16 bases. The CDR3 is made up of 16 amino acids. CDR3 loop: CASSFGGRLGSYEQYF. The DNA for the CDR3 is TGTGCCAGCAGCTTTGGAGGCAGGCTTGGGTCCTACGAGCAGTACTTC.

The chain carries TRBV7-8 and TRBJ2-2, with D uncertain. The V end lost 5 bases, the J end lost 7 bases, and 14 bases lay between the germline ends. This CDR3 spans 14 amino acids. Germline V gene data show CDR1 as SGHVS and CDR2 as FQNEAQ. The CDR3 region has the DNA TGTGCCAGCAGCGGCGGTGGGTTCTTCGGGGAGCTGTTTTTT. Translation gives CASSGGGFFGELFF.

The V gene is TRBV20-1, the J gene TRBJ2-3; 12 bases map to TRBD2. The V segment lost 3 bases and the J segment 6 bases; nucleotides outside the gene matches: 4. Germline V lookup: CDR1 DFQATT, CDR2 SNEGSKA (reference sequence). This CDR3 is 14 amino acids long. CDR3 protein: CSASLAGGSDTQYF. For the CDR3, the DNA is TGCAGTGCTAGTCTAGCGGGGGGGTCGGATACGCAGTATTTT.

The chain joins TRBV18 to TRBJ1-1; D unresolved. Germline V CDR1 and CDR2: KGHSH, LQKENI. The V and J ends lost 0 bases and 0 bases respectively, with 14 bases between them. This CDR3 is 17 amino acids long. In nucleotides, the CDR3 is TGTGCCAGCTCACCACCGATCGAGGAAAAGATGAACACTGAAGCTTTCTTT. Its protein is CASSPPIEEKMNTEAFF.

This clone was seen more than once but under ten times. The CDR3, as DNA: TGTGCCAGCAGCCAAGACAGGATTACCTACGAGCAGTACTTC. It encodes CASSQDRITYEQYF. This chain connects TRBV3-1 (or the pseudogene TRBV3-2) to TRBJ2-7, with D unclear. The CDR3 extends over 14 amino acids. In germline, CDR1 is LGHDT, CDR2 YNNKEL (reference sequence). Deletions cut 0 bases from V and 2 bases from J, with 8 bases between.

Here the CDR3 DNA reads TGTGCAAGTCTCCTTAGGAGGACAGGGGGAGGAGAGACCCAGTACTTC. Protein product: CASLLRRTGGGETQYF. This chain links TRBV12-2 with TRBJ2-5; no DNA check was done on the table's D call, TRBD1. TRBV12-2 is noted as a pseudogene. The CDR3 sequence is 16 residues long.

The chain couples TRBV28 to TRBJ2-4; TRBD2 is a possible D gene (5 bases). The V end was cut by 5 bases, the J end by 11 bases, with 13 bases between. From germline, CDR1 is MDHEN and CDR2 SYDVKM. The CDR3 is 12 amino acids. This chain's CDR3 is CASSAPKEVQYF. DNA for the CDR3: TGTGCCAGCAGTGCCCCCAAGGAGGTTCAGTACTTC.

The chain carries TRBV4-2 and TRBJ1-2, with 8 bases fitting TRBD1. Trimming cost V 0 bases and J 5 bases; bases outside gene matches: 8. Germline V gene sequence: CDR1 LGHNA, CDR2 YNFKEQ. This CDR3 spans 16 amino acids. The CDR3 reads CASSQDLPGGVYGYTF. CDR3 coding DNA: TGTGCCAGCAGCCAAGATTTGCCAGGGGGCGTTTATGGCTACACCTTC.

This sequence joins TRBV7-6 and TRBJ1-5; 7 nucleotides align to TRBD1. Trimming removed 5 bases from V and 2 bases from J; junction bases left unmatched: 6. This CDR3 spans 15 amino acids. Per the germline V gene, CDR1 is SGHVS and CDR2 is FNYEAQ. This CDR3 reads CASSRDSGGNQPQHF. CDR3 nucleotides: TGTGCCAGCAGCCGGGACAGCGGCGGCAATCAGCCCCAGCATTTT.

This chain connects TRBV21-1 to TRBJ2-2; TRBD1 is the table's D call, not checked against the DNA. TRBV21-1 constitutes a pseudogene. This CDR3 is 16 amino acids long. The chain's CDR3 is CASSKEGTGVGGELFF. The CDR3 coding sequence is TGTGCCAGCAGCAAAGAGGGGACAGGGGTTGGCGGGGAGCTGTTTTTT.

The chain links TRBV18 to TRBJ1-1, with TRBD1 as a possible D gene (5 bases). The V end was cut by 3 bases, the J end by 6 bases, with 26 bases between. The CDR3 runs to 18 residues. Germline V gene data show CDR1 as KGHSH and CDR2 as LQKENI. Here the CDR3 reads CASSPAGPPLVLSSEAFF. The CDR3 DNA reads TGTGCCAGCTCACCGGCGGGACCTCCTTTGGTCCTCTCTTCTGAAGCTTTCTTT.

J is TRBJ1-2 and V is TRBV10-1; no firm D call. CDR1 WNHNN and CDR2 SYGVQD come from the germline V gene (reference sequence). The V end was cut by 6 bases, the J end by 0 bases, with 8 bases between. The CDR3 has 13 residues. CDR3 loop: CASRRGANYGYTF. CDR3 nucleotides: TGCGCCAGCAGACGAGGAGCTAACTATGGCTACACCTTC.

This clone showed up just once. The chain carries TRBV9 and TRBJ2-1; 13 nucleotides align to TRBD2. The trim removed 3 bases at V and 7 bases at J, leaving 16 bases unmatched. The germline V gene has CDR1 SGDLS and CDR2 YYNGEE. The CDR3 runs 19 residues. The DNA of the CDR3 is TGTGCCAGCAGCGCCCCGATGACTAGCGGGAGGCCCCTTTTTAATGAGCAGTTCTTC. The encoded protein is CASSAPMTSGRPLFNEQFF.